This TCR beta chain came from a study of blood T cell repertoires in COVID-19. Study context: There were acute and convalescent COVID-19 samples, and they came from the United States, Italy and Spain. PBMCs, B-cell-depleted T cells, or T cells were the source of the cDNA or gDNA that made up the material.

This clone was counted a single time. This CDR3 is 14 amino acids long. Trimming cost V 7 bases and J 4 bases; bases outside gene matches: 6. Germline-derived CDR1 and CDR2 are SNHLY and FYNNEI. How the authors handled the data: Scientists estimated how many nucleated cells there were by amplifying reference gene primers. Profiling relied on immunoSEQ multiplex PCR, and the TCRdb table lists in-frame clones only, not all of them. Clone size and the V and J calls come from that table; the DNA yielded D and trimming. The sample yields roughly 87,000 clones, about 80% seen once. The sequence was collected from a woman aged 70 to 79 with acute or convalescent COVID-19. The rearrangement uses TRBV2 and TRBJ1-1; 10 bases are a match to TRBD1. The sequencing sample was made of peripheral blood. The CDR3 is CASMGTGAGTEAFF. The CDR3 DNA reads TGTGCCAGCATGGGGACAGGGGCAGGCACTGAAGCTTTCTTT. The full variable domain, its missing parts supplied by reference TRBV2 and TRBJ1-1, is EPEVTQTPSHQVTQMGQEVILRCVPISNHLYFYWYRQILGQKVEFLVSFYNNEISEKSEIFDDQFSVERPDGSNFTLKIRSTKLEDSAMYFCASMGTGAGTEAFFGQGTRLTVV.